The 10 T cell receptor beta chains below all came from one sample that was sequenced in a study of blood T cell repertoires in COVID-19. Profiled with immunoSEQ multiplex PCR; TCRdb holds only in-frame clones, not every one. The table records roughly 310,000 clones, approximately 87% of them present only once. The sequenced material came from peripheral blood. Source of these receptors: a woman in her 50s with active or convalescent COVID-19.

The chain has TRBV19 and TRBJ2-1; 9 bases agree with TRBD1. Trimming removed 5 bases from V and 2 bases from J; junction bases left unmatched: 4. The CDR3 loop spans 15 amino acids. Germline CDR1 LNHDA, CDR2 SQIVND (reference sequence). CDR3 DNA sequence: TGTGCCAGTAGTGCCCGGGACAGGGCCTACAATGAGCAGTTCTTC. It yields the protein CASSARDRAYNEQFF.

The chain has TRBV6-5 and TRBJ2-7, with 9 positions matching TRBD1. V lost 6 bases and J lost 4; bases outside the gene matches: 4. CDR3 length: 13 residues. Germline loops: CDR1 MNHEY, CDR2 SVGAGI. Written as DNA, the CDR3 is TGTGCCAGCAGGGAGGACAGGGGTTACGAGCAGTACTTC. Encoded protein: CASREDRGYEQYF.

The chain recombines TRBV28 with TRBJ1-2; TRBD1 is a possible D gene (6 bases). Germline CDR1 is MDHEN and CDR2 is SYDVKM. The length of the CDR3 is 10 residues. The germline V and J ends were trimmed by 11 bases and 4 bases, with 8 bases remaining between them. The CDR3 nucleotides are TGTGCCGTACAGGGCTATGGCTACACCTTC. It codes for CAVQGYGYTF.

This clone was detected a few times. CDR3: CASSSPGQERSGNTIYF. For the CDR3, the DNA is TGTGCCAGCAGCTCGCCGGGACAGGAACGCTCTGGAAACACCATATATTTT. The chain combines TRBV7-6 with TRBJ1-3; 8 bases match TRBD1. The germline V gene has CDR1 SGHVS and CDR2 FNYEAQ. J gave up 0 bases and V 4 bases, and 8 bases lay outside the gene matches. CDR3 length: 17 amino acids.

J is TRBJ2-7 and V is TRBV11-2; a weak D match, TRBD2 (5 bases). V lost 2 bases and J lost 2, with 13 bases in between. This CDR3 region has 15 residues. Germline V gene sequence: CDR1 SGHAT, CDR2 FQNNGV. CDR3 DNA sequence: TGTGCCAGCAGCTTACTTGCGGGCGCTACCTACGAGCAGTACTTC. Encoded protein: CASSLLAGATYEQYF.

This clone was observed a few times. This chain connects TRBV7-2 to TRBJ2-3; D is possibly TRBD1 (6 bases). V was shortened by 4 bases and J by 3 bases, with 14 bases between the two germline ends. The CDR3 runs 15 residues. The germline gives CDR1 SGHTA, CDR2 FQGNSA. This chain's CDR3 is CASSYREGGTDTQYF. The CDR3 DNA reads TGTGCCAGCAGCTACAGGGAAGGCGGGACAGATACGCAGTATTTT.

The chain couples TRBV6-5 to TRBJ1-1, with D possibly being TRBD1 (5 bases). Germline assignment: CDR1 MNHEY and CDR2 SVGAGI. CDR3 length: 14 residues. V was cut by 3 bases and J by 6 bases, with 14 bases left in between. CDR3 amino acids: CASSYTEGRPEAFF. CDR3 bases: TGTGCCAGCAGTTATACGGAGGGGCGGCCTGAAGCTTTCTTT.

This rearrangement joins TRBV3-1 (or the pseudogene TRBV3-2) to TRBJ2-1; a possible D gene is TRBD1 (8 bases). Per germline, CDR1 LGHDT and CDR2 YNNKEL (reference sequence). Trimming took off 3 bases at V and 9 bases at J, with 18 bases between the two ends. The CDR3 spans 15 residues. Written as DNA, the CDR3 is TGTGCCAGCAGCCACGGACAGGGCACGGGAGGTGAGCAGTTCTTC. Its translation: CASSHGQGTGGEQFF.

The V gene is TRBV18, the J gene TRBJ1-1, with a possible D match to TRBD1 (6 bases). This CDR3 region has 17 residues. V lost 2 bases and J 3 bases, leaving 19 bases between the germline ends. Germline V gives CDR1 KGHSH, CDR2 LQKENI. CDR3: CASSPGGKTGKDTEAFF. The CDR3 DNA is TGTGCCAGCTCACCAGGAGGTAAAACAGGGAAGGACACTGAAGCTTTCTTT.

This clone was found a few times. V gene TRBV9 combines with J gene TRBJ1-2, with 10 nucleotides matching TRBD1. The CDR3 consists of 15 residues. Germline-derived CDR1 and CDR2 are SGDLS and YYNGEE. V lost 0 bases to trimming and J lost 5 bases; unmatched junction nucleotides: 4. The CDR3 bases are TGTGCCAGCAGCGTAGTCGGGACAGGGGCTTATGGCTACACCTTC. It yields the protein CASSVVGTGAYGYTF.